This is a list of T cell receptor beta chains from one sample in a study of T cell responses to AZD1222 COVID-19 vaccine. Libraries were prepared by immunoSEQ multiplex PCR; TCRdb keeps only in-frame clonotypes and omits some of them. The data show over 100,000 clones, approximately 90% seen once. Sequencing was performed on peripheral blood, taken on day 0 of AZD1222 vaccination. Receptors originate from an adult in good health. Each CDR3 is given with its conserved first and last residue. The order of the fields is D gene, J gene, clone size, V gene, CDR3 DNA, CDR3 protein. The D gene is left open where the match is weak. Part of the rows lack a size; the others show once, few, many or a class for expanded clones.

>.|TRBJ2-2|.|TRBV7-2
TGTGCCAGCTCCCGGCAGGCCACCGGGGAGCTGTTTTTT
CASSRQATGELFF
>TRBD2|TRBJ2-1|.|TRBV9
TGTGCCAGCAGCGTAGTAGGGCTAGCGGGGGGGCCGTACAATGAGCAGTTCTTC
CASSVVGLAGGPYNEQFF
>.|TRBJ2-1|.|TRBV6-2/TRBV6-3
TGTGCCAGCAGTTTGGCAGGGGCCTGGTCGTTCTTC
CASSLAGAWSFF
>.|TRBJ2-3|.|TRBV10-2
TGCGCCAGCAGGGGGGGGCTCCGAGACACAGATACGCAGTATTTT
CASRGGLRDTDTQYF
>.|TRBJ1-4|.|TRBV4-1
TGCGCCAGCAGCCAAGAGGGGTCACGGGGTGAAAAACTGTTTTTT
CASSQEGSRGEKLFF
>TRBD1|TRBJ1-6|.|TRBV7-6
TGTGCCAGCAGCCGCCGCGGCAGGGGGTCGGGCTCCTATAATTCACCCCTCCACTTT
CASSRRGRGSGSYNSPLHF
>TRBD1|TRBJ1-2|.|TRBV6-5
TGTGCCAGCAGTTACTCTGACAGGGACTATGGCTACACCTTC
CASSYSDRDYGYTF
>TRBD1|TRBJ1-1|.|TRBV5-8
TGTGCCAGCAGCCCAACAGGACAGGTCGTTATTGAAGCTTTCTTT
CASSPTGQVVIEAFF
>.|TRBJ2-1|once|TRBV5-6
TGTGCCAGCAGCTTGGTTGTTATCAGGGAGAGGAATGAGCAGTTCTTC
CASSLVVIRERNEQFF
>.|TRBJ1-1|.|TRBV5-1
TGCGCCAGCAGCTTGATCCCAGGGTTTCCTGAAGCTTTCTTT
CASSLIPGFPEAFF
>.|TRBJ2-5|.|TRBV5-1
TGCGCCAGCAGCTTGGCCGGGGGAGGGGGACGAGAGACCCAGTACTTC
CASSLAGGGGRETQYF
>.|TRBJ1-4|.|TRBV5-1
TGCGCCAGCAGCGCAGGGCCTAATGAAAAACTGTTTTTT
CASSAGPNEKLFF
>.|TRBJ1-6|.|TRBV30
TGTGCCTGGAGTGTACAGAGGTCGGGCCGGTATAATTCACCCCTCCACTTT
CAWSVQRSGRYNSPLHF
>.|TRBJ1-2|few|TRBV6-4
TGTGCCAGCAGTGACTCACCACACATCTACACCTTC
CASSDSPHIYTF
>.|TRBJ2-2|once|TRBV7-3
TGTGCCAGCAGCTTATCGGGGATTACCGGGGAGCTGTTTTTT
CASSLSGITGELFF
>TRBD1|TRBJ1-2|.|TRBV6-5
TGTGCCAGCAGCTCGGGACAGGCGGCCTATGGCTACACCTTC
CASSSGQAAYGYTF
>.|TRBJ1-3|.|TRBV19
TGTGCCAGTAGTATAGGTGCGGAAGGAAACACCATATATTTT
CASSIGAEGNTIYF
>.|TRBJ1-5|.|TRBV5-1
TGCGCCAGCAGCCTCGACGGTGATAGCAATCAGCCCCAGCATTTT
CASSLDGDSNQPQHF
>.|TRBJ1-2|.|TRBV6-5
TGTGCCAGCAGTTACTATTCCGAGCCTGGCTATGGCTACACCTTC
CASSYYSEPGYGYTF
>TRBD2|TRBJ2-3|.|TRBV4-3
TGCGCCAGCAGCCAAGCCGGCCTAGCGGGGGGATCCACAGATACGCAGTATTTT
CASSQAGLAGGSTDTQYF
>.|TRBJ1-6|few|TRBV6-5
TGTGCCAGCAGTAGGGAACAGGTCTCACCCCTCCACTTT
CASSREQVSPLHF
>TRBD1|TRBJ1-2|.|TRBV27
TGTGCCAGCAGTTTAAACAGGGGTTTGGGTGGCTACACCTTC
CASSLNRGLGGYTF
>.|TRBJ1-1|.|TRBV12-3/TRBV12-4
TGTGCCAGCAGTTTTAATGCGGGTACTGAAGCTTTCTTT
CASSFNAGTEAFF
>TRBD1|TRBJ2-5|.|TRBV3-1/TRBV3-2
TGTGCCAGCAGCCTACAGGGGGCGGAAGAGACCCAGTACTTC
CASSLQGAEETQYF
>.|TRBJ1-1|.|TRBV18
TGTGCCAGCTCACCACACAGGGATACTGAAGCTTTCTTT
CASSPHRDTEAFF
>.|TRBJ1-2|.|TRBV19
TGTGCCAGTAAATCGGAGTATGGCTACACCTTC
CASKSEYGYTF
>TRBD1|TRBJ1-5|.|TRBV23-1
TGCGCCAGCAGTCAACGGACCCGTGACAGGGTCGCACAGCCCCAGCATTTT
CASSQRTRDRVAQPQHF
>.|TRBJ1-6|.|TRBV28
TGTGCGACAGCAGATAATTCACCCCTCCACTTT
CATADNSPLHF
>TRBD1|TRBJ2-7|.|TRBV4-1
TGCGCCAGCAGCCGAGCCGGGACAGCCAACTCCTACGAGCAGTACTTC
CASSRAGTANSYEQYF